These 19 T cell receptor beta chains were all obtained from the same sample, sequenced in a study of T cell responses to AZD1222 COVID-19 vaccine. Measured with immunoSEQ multiplex PCR; TCRdb has only the in-frame clones, and not every one. The sample lists about 75,000 clones, around 88% seen once, with approximately 11% in the top ten. The source material was peripheral blood, sampled 28 days after the second dose of the MenACWY control vaccine. The origin of the receptors is an adult who received the MenACWY meningococcal vaccine as a control.

The chain recombines TRBV6-5 with TRBJ1-6; TRBD1 matches 10 bases. CDR3 length: 15 amino acids. V shed 2 bases and J 7 bases; nucleotides not matched to a gene: 2. Germline V lookup: CDR1 MNHEY, CDR2 SVGAGI. The CDR3 DNA reads as TGTGCCAGCAGTTACGACAGGGGGCAAAATTCACCCCTCCACTTT. Its translation: CASSYDRGQNSPLHF.

This clone was seen more than once but under ten times. The chain is built from TRBV13 and TRBJ2-2; 11 nucleotides agree with TRBD1. V lost 3 bases, J lost 5 bases, and 11 bases stayed unmatched. There are 18 residues in the CDR3. Per the germline V gene, CDR1 is PRHDT and CDR2 is FYEKMQ (reference sequence). The CDR3 reads CASSFPGQGAPGTGELFF. The CDR3 DNA follows: TGTGCCAGCAGCTTCCCAGGACAGGGGGCGCCGGGAACCGGGGAGCTGTTTTTT.

This clone turned up a few times. The chain carries TRBV14 and TRBJ2-5; a weak D match, TRBD1 (5 bases). This CDR3 comprises 12 residues. Trimming shortened V by 4 bases and J by 6 bases, and 9 bases separated the two germline ends. Germline CDR1 and CDR2: SGHDN and FVKESK. CDR3 DNA: TGTGCCAGCAGCCCTAAGGGGCAGACCCAGTACTTC. It is translated as CASSPKGQTQYF.

The V call is TRBV28, the J call TRBJ2-1, with 9 nucleotides matching TRBD2. This CDR3 spans 21 amino acids. Trimming cost V 3 bases and J 6 bases; bases outside gene matches: 24. CDR1 is MDHEN and CDR2 is SYDVKM in the germline V gene. The CDR3 DNA reads as TGTGCCAGCAGTTTGACCAACCCAACCTTAGCGGGGGAGGCCCCGATCAATGAGCAGTTCTTC. Translated, it gives CASSLTNPTLAGEAPINEQFF.

The rearrangement links TRBV28 to TRBJ2-7, with 7 bases identical to TRBD2. The CDR3 has 13 amino acids. Germline CDR1 MDHEN, CDR2 SYDVKM. Trimming removed 2 bases from V and 3 bases from J; junction bases left unmatched: 1. CDR3 DNA: TGTGCCAGCAGTTTAACGGGGGGCTACGAGCAGTACTTC. Its translation: CASSLTGGYEQYF.

This chain joins TRBV5-5 and TRBJ1-4, with 8 bases that match TRBD1. The CDR3 has 16 residues. Trimming removed 4 bases from V and 3 bases from J; junction bases left unmatched: 8. The germline V gene has CDR1 SGHKS and CDR2 YYEKEE (reference sequence). The CDR3: CASSNPTGVANEKLFF. CDR3 in DNA: TGTGCCAGCAGCAACCCGACAGGGGTGGCTAATGAAAAACTGTTTTTT.

The chain carries TRBV12-3 or TRBV12-4 and TRBJ2-2, with D maybe TRBD1 (6 bases). Trimming took off 6 bases at V and 7 bases at J, with 12 bases between the two ends. CDR3 length equals 13 residues. CDR3 nucleotide sequence: TGTGCCAGCAGCCCGACAGGATACGGGGAGCTGTTTTTT. Residues: CASSPTGYGELFF.

V and J are TRBV7-9 and TRBJ1-1, with TRBD1 as a possible D gene (5 bases). This CDR3 comprises 13 residues. Germline CDR1 SEHNR, CDR2 FQNEAQ (reference sequence). The V and J ends lost 6 bases and 5 bases respectively, with 13 bases between them. The CDR3 protein is CASSYWGDTEAFF. The CDR3 bases are TGTGCCAGCAGTTATTGGGGGGATACTGAAGCTTTCTTT.

The chain combines TRBV24-1 with TRBJ1-2, with no clear D. This CDR3 has 12 amino acids. Germline CDR1 is KGHDR and CDR2 is SFDVKD. Trimming removed 7 bases at V and 3 bases at J, with 8 bases between. CDR3 sequence reads: CATRWLYYGYTF. The CDR3 nucleotides read TGTGCCACCAGGTGGTTGTACTATGGCTACACCTTC.

This chain links TRBV19 with TRBJ2-7, with D possibly matching TRBD1 (5 bases). Germline V lookup: CDR1 LNHDA, CDR2 SQIVND (reference sequence). The CDR3 is 16 amino acids. The V and J ends lost 0 bases and 2 bases respectively, with 14 bases between them. The CDR3 sequence is CASSIDVGRVTYEQYF. The CDR3 DNA sequence: TGTGCCAGTAGTATAGATGTCGGCAGGGTGACCTACGAGCAGTACTTC.

The sample holds one count of this clone. V gene TRBV6-2 or TRBV6-3 combines with J gene TRBJ2-3, with D unresolved. This CDR3 comprises 14 residues. Germline V gene data show CDR1 as MNHEY and CDR2 as SVGEGT. Trimming took off 6 bases at V and 2 bases at J, with 12 bases between the two ends. DNA of the CDR3: TGTGCCAGCAGCCCCGGACGGAACACAGATACGCAGTATTTT. This translates into CASSPGRNTDTQYF.

The chain recombines TRBV29-1 with TRBJ1-1; perhaps TRBD1 as D (5 bases). The V gene lost 4 bases and the J gene lost 11 bases, with 14 bases spanning the gap. Germline CDR1 and CDR2: SQVTM and ANQGSEA. The CDR3 extends over 11 amino acids. The CDR3 protein is CSVGDEFLAFF. CDR3 coding DNA: TGCAGCGTTGGGGACGAGTTCTTGGCTTTCTTT.

The rearrangement joins TRBV2 to TRBJ1-6; D is perhaps TRBD1 (5 bases). Germline V gene lookup returns CDR1 SNHLY and CDR2 FYNNEI. The CDR3 has 16 amino acids. Trimming left V 5 bases short and J 7 bases short, with 18 bases between. CDR3: CASSPPPGRENSPLHF. CDR3 sequence (DNA): TGTGCCAGCAGTCCTCCCCCCGGCAGGGAGAATTCACCCCTCCACTTT.

The chain uses TRBV7-2 and TRBJ1-5; D might be TRBD1 (6 bases). In germline, CDR1 is SGHTA, CDR2 FQGNSA. This CDR3 region has 14 residues. V lost 6 bases and J 1 base, leaving 10 bases between the germline ends. CDR3 residues: CASRLGASNQPQHF. For the CDR3, the DNA is TGTGCCAGCAGATTGGGGGCGAGCAATCAGCCCCAGCATTTT. Full variable domain (rest looked up from reference TRBV7-2 and TRBJ1-5): GAGVSQSPSNKVTEKGKDVELRCDPISGHTALYWYRQSLGQGLEFLIYFQGNSAPDKSGLPSDRFSAERTGGSVSTLTIQRTQQEDSAVYLCASRLGASNQPQHFGDGTRLSIL.

This clone was detected once. The gene calls are TRBV7-7 and TRBJ2-1; 7 positions agree with TRBD1. Germline values: CDR1 SSHAT, CDR2 FNYEAQ (reference sequence). This CDR3 spans 13 amino acids. The J segment lost 6 bases and the V segment lost 5 bases, leaving 4 bases of the junction unmatched. The CDR3 DNA reads TGTGCCAGCAGCCCGGGACAGCCCAATGAGCAGTTCTTC. It specifies CASSPGQPNEQFF.

The rearrangement joins TRBV11-2 to TRBJ2-7; the D gene is possibly TRBD1 (6 bases). The CDR3 runs 14 residues. Trimming took off 2 bases at V and 4 bases at J, with 12 bases between the two ends. From germline, CDR1 is SGHAT and CDR2 FQNNGV. CDR3 loop: CASSLFPGEYEQYF. The CDR3 DNA follows: TGTGCCAGCAGCTTATTTCCAGGGGAATACGAGCAGTACTTC.

The sample holds a few counts of this clone. The sample contains more than one DNA sequence encoding this CDR3. The gene calls are TRBV6-6 and TRBJ1-3; no clear D gene. Trimming left V 2 bases short and J 0 bases short, with 5 bases between. The CDR3 sequence is 14 residues long. CDR1 and CDR2 from the germline V gene are MNHNY and SVGAGI (reference sequence). CDR3 sequence: CASSYGSSGNTIYF. The CDR3 DNA reads as TGTGCCAGCAGTTACGGGAGCTCTGGAAACACCATATATTTT.

The chain uses TRBV25-1 and TRBJ1-2; D unclear. This CDR3 has 16 residues. Between the trimmed V and J ends, which lost 1 base and 0 bases, there was a span of 12 bases. Germline values: CDR1 MGHDK, CDR2 SYGVNS. The CDR3 DNA sequence: TGTGCCAGCAGTGAATGGGTCCCGACCCCTAACTATGGCTACACCTTC. Translation: CASSEWVPTPNYGYTF.

The chain carries TRBV15 and TRBJ1-4; D ambiguous. Germline CDR1 LNHNV, CDR2 YYDKDF (reference sequence). The CDR3 sequence is 17 residues long. The V gene lost 3 bases and the J gene lost 4 bases, with 18 bases spanning the gap. The CDR3 protein is CATSSPHTGPYNEKLFF. DNA of the CDR3: TGTGCCACCAGCAGTCCCCATACCGGCCCCTATAATGAAAAACTGTTTTTT.